The next 9 T cell receptor beta chains were all read from a single sample in a study of blood T cell repertoires in COVID-19. Profiled with immunoSEQ multiplex PCR; TCRdb holds only in-frame clones, not every one. The sample holds 250,000 to 400,000 clones, more than 70% seen once. Source material: peripheral blood. The receptors were gathered from a woman aged 25-40 years with COVID-19, enrolled during active disease.

Written as DNA, the CDR3 is TGCAGCGTTGAAACAGGGGGCCGAACCACTGAAGCTTTCTTT. Its protein product is CSVETGGRTTEAFF. This chain links TRBV29-1 with TRBJ1-1; 9 nucleotides match TRBD1. V lost 2 bases to trimming and J lost 4 bases; unmatched junction nucleotides: 5. The CDR3 has 14 residues. Germline values: CDR1 SQVTM, CDR2 ANQGSEA.

The chain has TRBV4-1 and TRBJ2-5, with 13 bases fitting TRBD2. This CDR3 spans 16 amino acids. Germline CDR1 and CDR2: MGHRA and YSYEKL. The V gene end was trimmed by 2 bases and the J gene end by 5 bases; junction bases not matched to a gene: 5. The CDR3 coding sequence is TGCGCCAGCAGCCAACAGACTAGCGGGGGGAAGGAGACCCAGTACTTC. Translation gives CASSQQTSGGKETQYF.

V is TRBV6-4 and J is TRBJ2-3, with D possibly being TRBD1 (5 bases). Trimming removed 3 bases from V and 3 bases from J, with 10 bases in between. Germline lookup yields CDR1 MRHNA and CDR2 SNTAGT. The CDR3 runs to 14 residues. The CDR3 sequence is CASSEAGSTDTQYF. CDR3 nucleotides: TGTGCCAGCAGTGAGGCAGGGTCAACAGATACGCAGTATTTT.

The chain has TRBV3-1 (or the pseudogene TRBV3-2) and TRBJ2-7; TRBD2 might be the D (6 bases). CDR3 length: 18 amino acids. CDR1 and CDR2 (germline): LGHDT, YNNKEL (reference sequence). The V and J ends lost 3 bases and 6 bases respectively, with 27 bases between them. The chain's CDR3 is CASSHYLGTAGRRGEQYF. The CDR3 bases are TGTGCCAGCAGCCATTACCTAGGGACTGCGGGGCGTAGGGGCGAGCAGTACTTC.

The chain links TRBV19 to TRBJ2-1, with D possibly matching TRBD2 (6 bases). Trimming took 4 bases from V and 4 from J, leaving 14 bases between them. The CDR3 consists of 15 residues. Germline V CDR1 and CDR2: LNHDA, SQIVND (reference sequence). The CDR3 sequence: CASSKGPAGYNEQFF. CDR3 coding DNA: TGTGCCAGTAGTAAGGGACCCGCGGGATACAATGAGCAGTTCTTC.

The chain uses TRBV11-2 and TRBJ2-5; 9 bases map to TRBD2. This CDR3 spans 17 amino acids. The germline V gene has CDR1 SGHAT and CDR2 FQNNGV. After removal of 3 bases from V and 6 bases from J, the junction contained 14 bases not matched to a gene. The CDR3 region has the DNA TGTGCCAGCAGCTTCCCAGCGGGGGGTCAACTTCCTCAGACCCAGTACTTC. It yields the protein CASSFPAGGQLPQTQYF.

The rearrangement joins TRBV20-1 to TRBJ2-5; D is uncertain. CDR1 DFQATT and CDR2 SNEGSKA come from the germline V gene (reference sequence). This CDR3 comprises 11 residues. Between the trimmed V and J ends, which lost 3 bases and 4 bases, there was a span of 6 bases. For the CDR3, the DNA is TGCAGTGCTAGCCTAGTAGAGACCCAGTACTTC. This translates into CSASLVETQYF.

The V call is TRBV5-1, the J call TRBJ1-4, with TRBD1 identical over 12 bases. CDR3 length equals 16 residues. Germline CDR1 SGHRS, CDR2 YFSETQ. The V segment lost 4 bases and the J segment 4 bases; nucleotides outside the gene matches: 5. The CDR3 bases are TGCGCCAGCAGCGAGGGACAGGGGGCGGGTAATGAAAAACTGTTTTTT. Translated: CASSEGQGAGNEKLFF.

The genes are TRBV5-4 and TRBJ1-1, with 8 bases that match TRBD1. Germline assignment: CDR1 SGHNT and CDR2 YYREEE (reference sequence). The J segment lost 0 bases and the V segment lost 4 bases, leaving 8 bases of the junction unmatched. The CDR3 is 16 residues long. CDR3 sequence reads: CASSRGTGDMNTEAFF. The CDR3 DNA reads TGTGCCAGCAGCCGAGGGACAGGAGATATGAACACTGAAGCTTTCTTT.